This T cell receptor (beta chain) was obtained from a study of OX40 agonist ivuxolimab in advanced cancers. Looking at the study overall: Ivuxolimab was an agonistic, fully human IgG2 monoclonal antibody directed against OX40 (CD134), a costimulatory receptor. The paper describes the monotherapy dose-escalation part (N ≈ 49 patients) of the phase I trial of ivuxolimab. Peripheral TCRbeta sequencing was intended to test whether TCR sequence diversity was altered and clonal T-cell expansion was caused by ivuxolimab. Three dose-escalation patients achieved partial responses, one with hepatocellular carcinoma and two with cutaneous melanoma. Of the approximately 54 dose-escalation patients, hepatocellular carcinoma was present in roughly 19, melanoma in approximately 15, renal cell carcinoma in 9 and head and neck cancer in 9. Intravenous ivuxolimab was administered to patients every 2 weeks at six dose levels: 0.01, 0.1, 0.3, 1.5, 3 and 10 mg/kg. The dose-escalation cohort was about 86% male with a mean age of roughly 60 years, ranging from 23 to 79. Prior anti-PD-1, anti-PD-L1 or anti-CTLA-4 therapy was permitted, and checkpoint inhibitors had been received by more than 35% of dose-escalation patients. The investigation overall reported the following: Low levels of normalized T-cell clonal expansion were also shown by some nonresponding patients. At doses from 0.1 to 3.0 mg/kg, clonal expansion was seen in both CD4+ and CD8+ blood T cells between baseline and week 6. After ivuxolimab, CD8+ T cells had more expanded clones than CD4+ T cells on average. In the 0.1-3.0 mg/kg groups, partial responders were among the patients with the lowest normalized peripheral clonal expansion, particularly in CD8+ T cells. The antigen specificity of the clonally expanded peripheral T cells was not determined.

For sequencing of the TCRbeta CDR3 region, genomic DNA was extracted from the sorted cells. The immunoSEQ Assay was used for sequencing of TCRbeta CDR3 regions. The source is immuneACCESS, and TCRdb retained only in-frame sequences with V and J called. Part of the clones is not carried over; for the studies checked, unresolved V genes explain less than half of this, and the remainder is unexplained. In all, the sample holds some 72,000 clones, and about nine tenths of those were seen once. The ten largest clones represent roughly 9.6% of the sample. Trimming at the junction amounts to 6 bases on V and 3 bases on J, and the germline ends lie 5 bases apart. The CDR3 starts with the cysteine, ends with the phenylalanine, and has 11 residues. The CDR3 DNA has 33 bases and is translated from base 1. The germline V gene encodes CDR1 SEHNR and CDR2 FQNEAQ (reference sequence). The trial excluded patients who had a history of autoimmune disease or who were on systemic immunosuppression. In every dose cohort, peripheral blood was drawn for TCR sequencing at baseline, cycle 4 day 1, and cycle 7 day 1. Samples were obtained from an open-label, multicenter, first-in-human phase I dose-escalation trial of ivuxolimab. Adults with locally advanced or metastatic melanoma, renal cell, hepatocellular, or head and neck squamous cell carcinoma were enrolled in the trial. Before TCR sequencing, CD4+ T cells and CD8+ T cells were sorted from peripheral blood as separate populations.

Points on this clone: Its antigen is unknown. Base-call qualities are not available, and no considerably larger clone is one nucleotide away.

Sequenced here: CD4+ or CD8+ T cells sorted from blood, sampled in a trial of the OX40 agonist ivuxolimab. This receptor was obtained from an adult with an advanced solid tumor such as melanoma, head and neck, liver or kidney cancer. The chain links TRBV7-9 with TRBJ1-2, with no confidently assigned D gene. CDR3 region: CASRYDYGYTF. The nucleotides are TGTGCCAGCAGATATGACTATGGCTACACCTTC.